This T cell receptor (beta chain) comes out of a study of cytomegalovirus exposure and HLA in healthy donors. Notes on this clone: As yet, its antigen is unknown.

V lost 6 bases to trimming and J lost 4 bases, with 10 bases between them. Germline values: CDR1 MNHEY, CDR2 SMNVEV (reference sequence). The CDR3 loop spans 12 amino acids. Assay used: immunoSEQ multiplex PCR; TCRdb lists only in-frame clones, some missing. The sample has approximately 230,000 clones, about 90% seen once. Study results and limitations: Overall, approximately 150 TCR beta chains were annotated as cytomegalovirus-associated.

Sequenced sample: PBMCs. The TCR comes from a man between 18 and 29 years old in good health and CMV-seropositive. The chain carries TRBV27 and TRBJ2-7, with D unclear. The chain's CDR3 is CASRTTPYEQYF. The CDR3 bases are TGTGCCAGCAGAACGACACCGTACGAGCAGTACTTC.